This TCR beta chain was sequenced during a study of T cell repertoires in cytomegalovirus infection. This clonotype was found a few times. Its antigen remains unknown. Germline V lookup: CDR1 MNHNY, CDR2 SVGAGI (reference sequence). V dropped 6 bases and J dropped 0 bases, with 15 bases sitting between them. The CDR3 loop spans 15 amino acids. TCRdb independently ran MiXCR on the reads; one entry per CDR3 protein. The sample carries about 52,000 distinct CDR3 sequences, less than 20% recorded once. V usage is TRBV6-6 and J usage is TRBJ2-7; D possibly corresponds to TRBD2 (6 bases). The sequenced sample was CD8+ T cells from cultured PBMCs, obtained from culture after CMV antigen stimulation. This TCR came from a human donor in good health (CMV status not recorded). Some clones in this sample may be carry-over from other donors' samples. CDR3 residues: CASSKLAVSSYEQYF. DNA of the CDR3: TGTGCCAGCAGCAAATTAGCGGTTAGCTCCTACGAGCAGTACTTC.